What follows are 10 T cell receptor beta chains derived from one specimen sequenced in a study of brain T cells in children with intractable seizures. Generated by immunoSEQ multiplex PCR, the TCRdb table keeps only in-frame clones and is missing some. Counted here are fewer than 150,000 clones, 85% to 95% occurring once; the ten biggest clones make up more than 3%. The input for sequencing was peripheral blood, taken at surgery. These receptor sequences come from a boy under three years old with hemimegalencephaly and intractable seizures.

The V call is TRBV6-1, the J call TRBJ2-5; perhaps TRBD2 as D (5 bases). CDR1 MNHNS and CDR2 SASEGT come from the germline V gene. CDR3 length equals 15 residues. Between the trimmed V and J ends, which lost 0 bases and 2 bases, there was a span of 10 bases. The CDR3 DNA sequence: TGTGCCAGCAGTGAAGCTGCCGGGGAACAAGAGACCCAGTACTTC. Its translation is CASSEAAGEQETQYF.

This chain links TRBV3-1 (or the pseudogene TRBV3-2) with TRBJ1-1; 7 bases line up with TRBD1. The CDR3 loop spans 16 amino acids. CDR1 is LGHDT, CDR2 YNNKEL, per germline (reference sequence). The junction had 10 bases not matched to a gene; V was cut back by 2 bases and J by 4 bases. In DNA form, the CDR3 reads TGTGCCAGCAGCCAACACAGATTCTCAGGGGGCACTGAAGCTTTCTTT. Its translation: CASSQHRFSGGTEAFF.

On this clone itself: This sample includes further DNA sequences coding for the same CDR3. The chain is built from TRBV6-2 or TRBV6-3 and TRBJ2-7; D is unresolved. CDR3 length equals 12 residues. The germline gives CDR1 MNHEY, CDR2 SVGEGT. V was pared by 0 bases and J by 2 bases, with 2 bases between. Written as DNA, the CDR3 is TGTGCCAGCAGTTACTCCCCCTACGAGCAGTACTTC. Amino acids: CASSYSPYEQYF.

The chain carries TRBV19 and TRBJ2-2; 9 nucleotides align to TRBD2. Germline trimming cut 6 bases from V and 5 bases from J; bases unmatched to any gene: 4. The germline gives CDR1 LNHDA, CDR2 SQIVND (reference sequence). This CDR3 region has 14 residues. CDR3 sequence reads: CASSQSGGTGELFF. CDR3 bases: TGTGCCAGTAGCCAAAGCGGGGGGACCGGGGAGCTGTTTTTT.

The CDR3 region is CASRMGTHQPQHF. Here the CDR3 DNA reads TGTGCCAGCAGGATGGGGACCCACCAGCCCCAGCATTTT. The J gene is TRBJ1-5, the V gene TRBV27, with TRBD1 as a possible D gene (5 bases). CDR1 and CDR2 from the germline V gene are MNHEY and SMNVEV (reference sequence). CDR3 size: 13 residues. V gave up 6 bases and J gave up 7 bases, with 13 bases separating them.

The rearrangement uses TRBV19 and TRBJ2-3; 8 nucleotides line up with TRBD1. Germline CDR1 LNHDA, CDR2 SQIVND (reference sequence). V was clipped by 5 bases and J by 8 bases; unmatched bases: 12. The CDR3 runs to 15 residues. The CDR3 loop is CASSVTAGGGGTQYF. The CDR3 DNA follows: TGTGCCAGTAGTGTCACGGCAGGGGGCGGAGGTACGCAGTATTTT.

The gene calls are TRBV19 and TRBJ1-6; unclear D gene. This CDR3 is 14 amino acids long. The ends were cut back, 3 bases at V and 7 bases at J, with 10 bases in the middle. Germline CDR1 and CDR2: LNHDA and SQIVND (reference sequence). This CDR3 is CASSIRGPNSPLHF. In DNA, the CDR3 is TGTGCCAGTAGTATCCGAGGGCCAAATTCACCCCTCCACTTT.

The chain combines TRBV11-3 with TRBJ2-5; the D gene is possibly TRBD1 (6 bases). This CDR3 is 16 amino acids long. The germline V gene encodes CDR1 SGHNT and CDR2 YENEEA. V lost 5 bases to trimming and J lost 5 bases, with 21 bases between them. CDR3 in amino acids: CASSPRGQGRGETQYF. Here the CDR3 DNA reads TGTGCCAGCAGCCCAAGAGGCCAGGGGAGAGGGGAGACCCAGTACTTC.

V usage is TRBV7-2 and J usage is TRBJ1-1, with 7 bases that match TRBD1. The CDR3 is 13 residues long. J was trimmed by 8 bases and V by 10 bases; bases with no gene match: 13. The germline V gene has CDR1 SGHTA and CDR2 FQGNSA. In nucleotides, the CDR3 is TGTGCCACCTCCGCCAGGACAGGTGGAGAAGCTTTCTTT. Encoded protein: CATSARTGGEAFF. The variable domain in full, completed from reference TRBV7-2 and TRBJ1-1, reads GAGVSQSPSNKVTEKGKDVELRCDPISGHTALYWYRQSLGQGLEFLIYFQGNSAPDKSGLPSDRFSAERTGGSVSTLTIQRTQQEDSAVYLCATSARTGGEAFFGQGTRLTVV.

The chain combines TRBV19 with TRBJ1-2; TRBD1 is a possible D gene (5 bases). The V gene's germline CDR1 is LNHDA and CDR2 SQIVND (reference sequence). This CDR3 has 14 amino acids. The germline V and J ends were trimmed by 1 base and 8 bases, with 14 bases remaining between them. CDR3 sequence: CASSIAGTSRGYTF. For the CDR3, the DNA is TGTGCCAGTAGTATAGCCGGGACGTCGAGAGGCTACACCTTC.